One and the same sample provided the 11 T cell receptor beta chains below, sequenced in a study of blood T cell repertoires in COVID-19. Profiling relied on immunoSEQ multiplex PCR, and the TCRdb table lists in-frame clones only, not all of them. The sample records 330,000 or so clones, approximately 89% being singletons. Sequenced: peripheral blood. The receptors were gathered from an older woman with COVID-19, enrolled during active disease.

This chain joins TRBV10-3 and TRBJ1-3; D is perhaps TRBD1 (6 bases). The germline gives CDR1 ENHRY, CDR2 SYGVKD. Trimming took 10 bases from V and 0 from J, leaving 10 bases between them. CDR3 length equals 13 residues. The CDR3 is CATGQLSGNTIYF. The CDR3 region has the DNA TGTGCCACAGGACAGCTCTCTGGAAACACCATATATTTT.

The CDR3 DNA sequence: TGTGCCATCAGACCTAACAGGGGAGAAAACACCATATATTTT. This gives the protein CAIRPNRGENTIYF. The rearrangement joins TRBV10-3 to TRBJ1-3; TRBD1 matches 7 bases. Losses at the gene ends were 6 bases for V and 6 bases for J; bases not matched to a gene: 8. Germline values: CDR1 ENHRY, CDR2 SYGVKD. This CDR3 is 14 amino acids long.

The chain carries TRBV27 and TRBJ1-5; 7 bases fit TRBD1. This CDR3 spans 16 amino acids. Germline V lookup: CDR1 MNHEY, CDR2 SMNVEV (reference sequence). V trimming: 5 bases; J trimming: 1 base; junction bases outside the gene matches: 8. CDR3 amino acids: CASSQMTGRSNQPQHF. The CDR3 bases are TGTGCCAGCAGTCAGATGACAGGGAGGAGCAATCAGCCCCAGCATTTT.

The genes are TRBV4-1 and TRBJ2-3, with D perhaps TRBD1 (5 bases). This CDR3 region has 14 residues. The germline V and J ends were trimmed by 4 bases and 7 bases, with 15 bases remaining between them. The germline V gene has CDR1 MGHRA and CDR2 YSYEKL. The CDR3 sequence is CASSRGQGVNTQYF. The CDR3, as DNA: TGCGCCAGCAGCCGCGGTCAGGGTGTCAATACGCAGTATTTT.

The rearrangement uses TRBV10-1 and TRBJ1-1; a possible D gene is TRBD1 (5 bases). CDR1 is WNHNN, CDR2 SYGVQD, per germline (reference sequence). The CDR3 consists of 13 residues. V lost 4 bases and J lost 1, with 7 bases in between. CDR3 region: CASSVRGNTEAFF. DNA for the CDR3: TGCGCCAGCAGTGTAAGGGGGAACACTGAAGCTTTCTTT.

The rearrangement uses TRBV10-3 and TRBJ2-7; D is unresolved. V lost 3 bases and J 6 bases, leaving 9 bases between the germline ends. This CDR3 comprises 12 residues. Germline CDR1 ENHRY, CDR2 SYGVKD. This CDR3 is CAISDATLEQYF. CDR3 in DNA: TGTGCCATCAGTGATGCTACCCTCGAGCAGTACTTC.

This chain links TRBV5-8 with TRBJ2-7, with 8 bases fitting TRBD1. Germline lookup yields CDR1 SGHTS and CDR2 YDEGEE. Trimming cost V 2 bases and J 6 bases; bases outside gene matches: 7. The CDR3 has 14 residues. CDR3 in amino acids: CASSFLRGLSEQYF. CDR3 nucleotide sequence: TGTGCCAGCAGCTTTCTCAGGGGGCTTAGCGAGCAGTACTTC. The full variable domain, in which reference TRBV5-8 and TRBJ2-7 provide the parts outside the CDR3, is EAGVTQSPTHLIKTRGQQATLRCSPISGHTSVYWYQQALGLGLQFLLWYDEGEERNRGNFPPRFSGRQFPNYSSELNVNALELEDSALYLCASSFLRGLSEQYFGPGTRLTVT.

The chain has TRBV5-1 and TRBJ1-4, with 9 bases lining up with TRBD1. The junction had 3 bases not matched to a gene; V was cut back by 0 bases and J by 6 bases. Germline loops: CDR1 SGHRS, CDR2 YFSETQ. The CDR3 runs 15 residues. The CDR3 is CASSLVTGGDEKLFF. DNA for the CDR3: TGCGCCAGCAGCTTGGTCACAGGGGGCGATGAAAAACTGTTTTTT.

The J gene is TRBJ2-5, the V gene TRBV12-5; TRBD1 matches at 10 bases. This CDR3 spans 14 amino acids. J lost 3 bases, V lost 4 bases, and 2 bases had no gene match. The V gene's germline CDR1 is LGHNT and CDR2 FRNRAP. CDR3 DNA: TGTGCTAGTGGTTCGGGACAGGGGAAAGAGACCCAGTACTTC. Translated: CASGSGQGKETQYF.

This chain joins TRBV30 and TRBJ2-5; TRBD2 aligns across 8 bases. The CDR3 has 14 amino acids. Germline values: CDR1 GTSNPN, CDR2 SVGIG (reference sequence). V gave up 0 bases and J gave up 3 bases; unmatched junction bases: 3. CDR3 in amino acids: CAWSVGGGKETQYF. Written as DNA, the CDR3 is TGTGCCTGGAGTGTAGGCGGGGGGAAAGAGACCCAGTACTTC.

Comment on this clone: Within the sample, other DNA sequences also encode this same CDR3. The genes are TRBV19 and TRBJ1-2; no clear D gene. The CDR3 is 11 residues long. Germline CDR1 reads LNHDA; CDR2 reads SQIVND (reference sequence). The germline V and J ends were trimmed by 3 bases and 7 bases, with 6 bases remaining between them. The CDR3: CASSIAGGYTF. CDR3 bases: TGTGCCAGTAGTATTGCCGGTGGCTACACCTTC.